Listed here are 19 T cell receptor beta chains from one sample, sequenced in a study of T cell responses to AZD1222 COVID-19 vaccine (dated by TCRdb to the early 2020s). This specimen's time point label, per the study, means: baseline before first vaccination. Library prep was done by the immunoSEQ multiplex PCR assay. TCRdb stores this immuneACCESS table with in-frame sequences only. Part of the clones is absent; in the studies checked, under half of the shortfall reflects unresolved V genes, and no reason is known for the rest. For this sample the table gives 180,000 or so clones, of which approximately 94% were detected only once. About 2.5% of the sample rests with the top ten. The material was peripheral blood, obtained on day 0 of AZD1222 vaccination. Receptor source: an adult in good health.

The gene calls are TRBV27 and TRBJ1-1; D is unclear. The CDR3 sequence is 12 residues long. Per germline, CDR1 MNHEY and CDR2 SMNVEV (reference sequence). The germline V and J ends were trimmed by 11 bases and 5 bases, with 15 bases remaining between them. CDR3 sequence reads: CAWFPGRTEAFF. The CDR3 region has the DNA TGTGCCTGGTTTCCGGGGAGGACTGAAGCTTTCTTT.

The genes are TRBV12-3 or TRBV12-4 and TRBJ1-2; D is perhaps TRBD1 (6 bases). This CDR3 comprises 13 residues. V lost 7 bases, J lost 4 bases, and 13 bases lay in between. The CDR3 reads CASTAKGGYGYTF. The CDR3 DNA sequence: TGTGCCAGCACCGCCAAAGGGGGCTATGGCTACACCTTC.

As DNA, the CDR3 is TGTGCCAGCCGGCTGGGTTCGGTCCCGTACAATGAGCAGTTCTTC. As protein: CASRLGSVPYNEQFF. The rearrangement joins TRBV19 to TRBJ2-1; no definite D call. This CDR3 comprises 15 residues. V was shortened by 9 bases and J by 4 bases, with 19 bases between the two germline ends. Germline V gene data show CDR1 as LNHDA and CDR2 as SQIVND (reference sequence).

The J gene is TRBJ1-1, the V gene TRBV19, with 11 bases identical to TRBD1. The junction had 6 bases not matched to a gene; V was cut back by 3 bases and J by 3 bases. CDR1 LNHDA and CDR2 SQIVND come from the germline V gene (reference sequence). CDR3 length: 16 amino acids. This chain's CDR3 is CASSMRTGGLDTEAFF. The CDR3 nucleotides are TGTGCCAGTAGTATGCGGACAGGGGGCTTGGACACTGAAGCTTTCTTT.

The CDR3 DNA reads TGTGCCAGCAGCTTAGGGTGGGCTGAGCAGTTCTTC. This sequence encodes CASSLGWAEQFF. The chain is built from TRBV7-9 and TRBJ2-1; no definite D call. V was cut by 1 base and J by 9 bases, with 7 bases left in between. Germline values: CDR1 SEHNR, CDR2 FQNEAQ (reference sequence). This CDR3 spans 12 amino acids.

This chain uses TRBV15 with TRBJ2-7; D may be TRBD1 (5 bases). This CDR3 is built from 13 residues. Trimming shortened V by 3 bases and J by 5 bases, and 11 bases separated the two germline ends. Germline loops: CDR1 LNHNV, CDR2 YYDKDF (reference sequence). The CDR3 protein is CATSSLGVHEQYF. The CDR3 nucleotides are TGTGCCACCAGCAGCCTAGGGGTTCACGAGCAGTACTTC.

This clone was detected only once. The chain combines TRBV14 with TRBJ1-2; D call uncertain. This CDR3 is built from 13 residues. Germline CDR1 SGHDN, CDR2 FVKESK. Trimming left V 1 base short and J 7 bases short, with 10 bases between. CDR3 residues: CASSQVPGFGYTF. CDR3 bases: TGTGCCAGCAGCCAAGTACCAGGTTTTGGCTACACCTTC.

V is TRBV30 and J is TRBJ1-2; tentatively, D is TRBD1 (6 bases). Germline loops: CDR1 GTSNPN, CDR2 SVGIG (reference sequence). The ends were cut back, 0 bases at V and 4 bases at J, with 15 bases in the middle. This CDR3 contains 15 residues. The CDR3 loop reads CAWSVGRGPGYGYTF. DNA for the CDR3: TGTGCCTGGAGTGTGGGACGGGGGCCTGGCTATGGCTACACCTTC.

This chain connects TRBV7-6 to TRBJ1-1, with D hard to call. CDR1 and CDR2 from the germline V gene are SGHVS and FNYEAQ. Trimming cost V 6 bases and J 3 bases, with 14 bases left between them. The length of the CDR3 is 14 residues. CDR3 amino acids: CASSSTGVYTEAFF. The CDR3 nucleotides read TGTGCCAGCAGTTCCACCGGGGTATACACTGAAGCTTTCTTT.

This clone was seen just once. J is TRBJ2-1 and V is TRBV27, with D perhaps TRBD1 (6 bases). Germline V lookup: CDR1 MNHEY, CDR2 SMNVEV (reference sequence). V was clipped by 1 base and J by 5 bases, with 15 bases between them. CDR3 length equals 16 residues. The CDR3, as DNA: TGTGCCAGCAGTTTATTAGGGGACGAGGGGGACAATGAGCAGTTCTTC. It translates to CASSLLGDEGDNEQFF.

V and J are TRBV5-6 and TRBJ1-5; 10 nucleotides match TRBD1. The CDR3 runs 18 residues. Germline CDR1 SGHDT, CDR2 YYEEEE. Trimming took 3 bases from V and 2 from J; bases not matched to a gene: 11. CDR3 sequence (DNA): TGTGCCAGCAGCTCACGACAGGGGGCGCAGGGTCGCAATCAGCCCCAGCATTTT. Translating gives CASSSRQGAQGRNQPQHF.

The chain combines TRBV14 with TRBJ2-3, with a weak D call TRBD1 (6 bases). This CDR3 has 18 residues. V was shortened by 0 bases and J by 7 bases, with 23 bases between the two germline ends. Germline values: CDR1 SGHDN, CDR2 FVKESK. The CDR3: CASSQDISGHRRENTQYF. The CDR3 nucleotides are TGTGCCAGCAGCCAAGATATATCGGGACACCGGAGAGAAAATACGCAGTATTTT.

The sample holds a few counts of this clone. CDR3 sequence: CASSLGTPGRISGNTIYF. CDR3 coding DNA: TGTGCCAGCAGTCTAGGGACCCCGGGCAGAATCTCTGGAAACACCATATATTTT. The chain has TRBV28 and TRBJ1-3, with D perhaps matching TRBD1 (5 bases). Germline CDR1 reads MDHEN; CDR2 reads SYDVKM. Trimming left V 5 bases short and J 0 bases short, with 20 bases between. This CDR3 has 18 amino acids. Together with reference TRBV28 and TRBJ1-3, the CDR3 gives the full variable domain: DVKVTQSSRYLVKRTGEKVFLECVQDMDHENMFWYRQDPGLGLRLIYFSYDVKMKEKGDIPEGYSVSREKKERFSLILESASTNQTSMYLCASSLGTPGRISGNTIYFGEGSWLTVV.

In this sample, this clone turned up once. The gene calls are TRBV19 and TRBJ2-2, with 9 bases identical to TRBD2. This CDR3 has 15 residues. The V and J ends lost 4 bases and 4 bases, in that order; junction bases with no gene match: 4. Per the germline V gene, CDR1 is LNHDA and CDR2 is SQIVND (reference sequence). This chain's CDR3 is CASSTLAGPTGELFF. DNA of the CDR3: TGTGCCAGTAGTACTCTAGCGGGGCCCACCGGGGAGCTGTTTTTT.

The count of this clone is one. This chain uses TRBV5-6 with TRBJ2-4; D is tentatively TRBD1 or TRBD2 (6 bases each). The CDR3 contains 14 residues. Trimming removed 2 bases from V and 5 bases from J, with 11 bases in between. Germline values: CDR1 SGHDT, CDR2 YYEEEE. This chain's CDR3 is CASSLRGPQNIQYF. In DNA form, the CDR3 reads TGTGCCAGCAGCTTACGGGGGCCCCAAAACATTCAGTACTTC. Looking up the rest from reference TRBV5-6 and TRBJ2-4 gives the full variable domain: DAGVTQSPTHLIKTRGQQVTLRCSPKSGHDTVSWYQQALGQGPQFIFQYYEEEERQRGNFPDRFSGHQFPNYSSELNVNALLLGDSALYLCASSLRGPQNIQYFGAGTRLSVL.

This sequence joins TRBV23-1 and TRBJ1-5; D is undetermined. TRBV23-1 is classed as an ORF, of uncertain function. This CDR3 spans 14 amino acids. The V gene lost 1 base and the J gene lost 7 bases, with 11 bases spanning the gap. DNA of the CDR3: TGCGCCAGCAGTCAATGGTACGGCGGCCAGCCCCAGCATTTT. This sequence encodes CASSQWYGGQPQHF.

This rearrangement joins TRBV7-9 to TRBJ1-5; 8 bases are a match to TRBD1. Germline-derived CDR1 and CDR2 are SEHNR and FQNEAQ (reference sequence). V was clipped by 5 bases and J by 7 bases; unmatched bases: 1. This CDR3 contains 12 residues. This chain's CDR3 is CASSRTGQPQHF. The CDR3 nucleotides read TGTGCCAGCAGCAGGACAGGGCAGCCCCAGCATTTT.

The chain couples TRBV5-4 to TRBJ1-5; D remains unclear. Trimming left V 0 bases short and J 4 bases short, with 5 bases between. CDR1 SGHNT and CDR2 YYREEE come from the germline V gene (reference sequence). There are 13 residues in the CDR3. CDR3 nucleotide sequence: TGTGCCAGCAGCTTGGCAGGTAATCAGCCCCAGCATTTT. It yields the protein CASSLAGNQPQHF.

V gene TRBV4-1 combines with J gene TRBJ1-2, with D perhaps TRBD1 (5 bases). Germline values: CDR1 MGHRA, CDR2 YSYEKL. V gave up 4 bases and J gave up 2 bases, with 14 bases separating them. This CDR3 is built from 15 residues. The CDR3 bases are TGCGCCAGCAGCCCCAGTGGGGGAGGAAACTATGGCTACACCTTC. As protein: CASSPSGGGNYGYTF.